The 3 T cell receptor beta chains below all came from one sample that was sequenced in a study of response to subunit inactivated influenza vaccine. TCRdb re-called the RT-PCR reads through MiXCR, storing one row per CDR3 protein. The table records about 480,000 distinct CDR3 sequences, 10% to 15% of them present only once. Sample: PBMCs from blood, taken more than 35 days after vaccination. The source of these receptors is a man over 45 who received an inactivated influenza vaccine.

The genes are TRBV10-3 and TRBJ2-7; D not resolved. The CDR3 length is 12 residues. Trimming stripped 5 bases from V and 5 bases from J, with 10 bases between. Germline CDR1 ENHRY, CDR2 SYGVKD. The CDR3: CAISSRSDEQYF. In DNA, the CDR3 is TGTGCCATCAGTTCTCGGAGCGACGAGCAGTACTTC.

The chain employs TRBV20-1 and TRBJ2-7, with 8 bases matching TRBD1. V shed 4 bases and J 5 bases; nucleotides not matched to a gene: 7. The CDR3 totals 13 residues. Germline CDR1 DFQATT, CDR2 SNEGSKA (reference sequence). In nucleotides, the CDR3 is TGCAGTGCTACCCCCAGGGGGCGCGACGAGCAGTACTTC. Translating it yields CSATPRGRDEQYF.

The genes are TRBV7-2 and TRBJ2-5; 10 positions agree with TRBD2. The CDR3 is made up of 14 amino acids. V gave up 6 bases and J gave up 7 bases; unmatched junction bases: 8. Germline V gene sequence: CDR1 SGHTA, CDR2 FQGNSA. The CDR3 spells CASRSGTSARTQYF. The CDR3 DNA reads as TGTGCCAGCAGGTCCGGGACTAGCGCGAGGACCCAGTACTTC. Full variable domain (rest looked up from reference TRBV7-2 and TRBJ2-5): GAGVSQSPSNKVTEKGKDVELRCDPISGHTALYWYRQSLGQGLEFLIYFQGNSAPDKSGLPSDRFSAERTGGSVSTLTIQRTQQEDSAVYLCASRSGTSARTQYFGPGTRLLVL.